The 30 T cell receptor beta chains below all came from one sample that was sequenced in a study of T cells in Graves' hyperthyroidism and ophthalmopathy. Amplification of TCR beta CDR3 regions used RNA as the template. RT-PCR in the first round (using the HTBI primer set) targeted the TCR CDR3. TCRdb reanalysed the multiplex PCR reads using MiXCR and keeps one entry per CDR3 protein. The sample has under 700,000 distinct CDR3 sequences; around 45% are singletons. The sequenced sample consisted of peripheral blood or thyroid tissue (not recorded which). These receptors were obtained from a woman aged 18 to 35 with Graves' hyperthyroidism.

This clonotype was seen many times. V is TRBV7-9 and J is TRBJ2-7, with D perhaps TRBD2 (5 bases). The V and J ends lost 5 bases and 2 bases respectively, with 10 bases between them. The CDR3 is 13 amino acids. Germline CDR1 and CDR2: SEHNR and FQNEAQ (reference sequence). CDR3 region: CASSPTRTYEQYF. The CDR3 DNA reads TGTGCCAGCAGCCCCACTAGGACCTACGAGCAGTACTTC.

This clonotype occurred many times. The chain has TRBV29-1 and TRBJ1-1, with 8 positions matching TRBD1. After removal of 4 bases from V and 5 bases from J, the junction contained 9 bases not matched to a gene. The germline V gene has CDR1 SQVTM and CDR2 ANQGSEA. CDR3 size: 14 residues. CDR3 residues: CSVVGQGFGTEAFF. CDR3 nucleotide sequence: TGCAGCGTTGTAGGACAGGGATTCGGGACTGAAGCTTTCTTT.

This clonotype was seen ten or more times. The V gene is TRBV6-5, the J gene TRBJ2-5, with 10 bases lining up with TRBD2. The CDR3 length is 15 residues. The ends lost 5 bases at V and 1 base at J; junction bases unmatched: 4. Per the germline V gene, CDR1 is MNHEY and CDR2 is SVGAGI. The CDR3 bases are TGTGCCAGCAGTGATTTAGCGGGAGGCCAAGAGACCCAGTACTTC. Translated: CASSDLAGGQETQYF.

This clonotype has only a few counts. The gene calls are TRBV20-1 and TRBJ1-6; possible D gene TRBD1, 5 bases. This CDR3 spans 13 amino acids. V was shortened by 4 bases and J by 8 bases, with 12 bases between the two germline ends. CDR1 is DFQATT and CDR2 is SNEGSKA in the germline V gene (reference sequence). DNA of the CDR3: TGCAGTGCTACCGGGACCGCTTATTCACCCCTCCACTTT. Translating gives CSATGTAYSPLHF.

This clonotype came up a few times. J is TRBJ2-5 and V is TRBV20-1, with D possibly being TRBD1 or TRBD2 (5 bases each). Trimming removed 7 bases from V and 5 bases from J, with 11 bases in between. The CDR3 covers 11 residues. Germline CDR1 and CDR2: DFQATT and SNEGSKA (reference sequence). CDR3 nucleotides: TGCAGTGTCGTGTGGGGGGAGACCCAGTACTTC. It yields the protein CSVVWGETQYF.

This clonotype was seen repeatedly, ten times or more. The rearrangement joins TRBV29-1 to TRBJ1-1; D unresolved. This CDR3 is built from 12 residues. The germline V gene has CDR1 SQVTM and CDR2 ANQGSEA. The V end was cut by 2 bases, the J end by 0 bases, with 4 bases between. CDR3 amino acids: CSVEIMNTEAFF. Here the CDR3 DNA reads TGCAGCGTTGAAATAATGAACACTGAAGCTTTCTTT.

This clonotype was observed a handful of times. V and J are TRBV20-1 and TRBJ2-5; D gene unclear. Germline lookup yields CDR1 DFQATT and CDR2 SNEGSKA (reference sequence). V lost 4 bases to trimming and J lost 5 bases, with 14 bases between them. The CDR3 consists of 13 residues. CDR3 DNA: TGCAGTGCTATCCCCCCAGCAGAGGAGACCCAGTACTTC. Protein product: CSAIPPAEETQYF.

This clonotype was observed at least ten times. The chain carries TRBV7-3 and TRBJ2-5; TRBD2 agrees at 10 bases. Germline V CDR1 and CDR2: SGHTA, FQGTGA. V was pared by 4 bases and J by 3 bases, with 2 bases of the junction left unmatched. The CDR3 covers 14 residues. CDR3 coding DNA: TGTGCCAGCAGCTACCTAGCGGGAGAAGAGACCCAGTACTTC. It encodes CASSYLAGEETQYF.

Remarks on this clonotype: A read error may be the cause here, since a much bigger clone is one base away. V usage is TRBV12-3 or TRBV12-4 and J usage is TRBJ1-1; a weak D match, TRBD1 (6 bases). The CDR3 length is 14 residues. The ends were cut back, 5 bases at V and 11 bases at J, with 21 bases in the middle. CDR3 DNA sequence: TGTGCCAGCAGTCTCGCGACCGACGGGACATCGGCTTTCTTT. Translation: CASSLATDGTSAFF.

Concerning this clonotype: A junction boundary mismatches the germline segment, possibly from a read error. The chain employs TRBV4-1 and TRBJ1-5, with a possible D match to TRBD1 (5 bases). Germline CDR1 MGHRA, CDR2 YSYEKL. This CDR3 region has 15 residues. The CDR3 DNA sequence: TGTGCCAGCAGCCAAGAAGGAAGGGGCATACAGCCCCAGCATTTT. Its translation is CASSQEGRGIQPQHF.

For the CDR3, the DNA is TGTGCCACCAGCAGAACAGCGGGGGCCAACGTCCTGACTTTC. It yields the protein CATSRTAGANVLTF. The rearrangement joins TRBV15 to TRBJ2-6; D unresolved. Trimming removed 2 bases from V and 4 bases from J, with 6 bases in between. This CDR3 is 14 amino acids long. CDR1 and CDR2 from the germline V gene are LNHNV and YYDKDF (reference sequence).

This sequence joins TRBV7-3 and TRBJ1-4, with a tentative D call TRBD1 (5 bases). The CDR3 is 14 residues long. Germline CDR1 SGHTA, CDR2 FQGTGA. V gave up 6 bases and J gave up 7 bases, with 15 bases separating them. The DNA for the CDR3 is TGTGCCAGCAGTTTCCAGGGTGCTGTTGAAAAACTGTTTTTT. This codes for CASSFQGAVEKLFF.

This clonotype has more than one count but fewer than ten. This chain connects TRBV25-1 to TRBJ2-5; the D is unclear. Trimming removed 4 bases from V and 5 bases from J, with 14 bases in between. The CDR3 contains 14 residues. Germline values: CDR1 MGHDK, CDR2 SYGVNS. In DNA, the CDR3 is TGTGCCAGCAGTGGTGGCGGAGCTAGGGAGACCCAGTACTTC. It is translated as CASSGGGARETQYF.

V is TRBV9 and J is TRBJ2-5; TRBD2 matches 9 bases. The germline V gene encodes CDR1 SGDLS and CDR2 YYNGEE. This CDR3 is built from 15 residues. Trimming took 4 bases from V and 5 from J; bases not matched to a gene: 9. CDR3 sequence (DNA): TGTGCCAGCAGCTCTGTAGCGGGGGAATGGGAGACCCAGTACTTC. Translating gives CASSSVAGEWETQYF.

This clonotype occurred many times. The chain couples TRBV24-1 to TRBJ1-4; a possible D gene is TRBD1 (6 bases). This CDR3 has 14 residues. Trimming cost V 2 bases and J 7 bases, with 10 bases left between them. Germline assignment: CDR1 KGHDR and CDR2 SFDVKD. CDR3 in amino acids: CATSDSRGGEKLFF. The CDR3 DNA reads TGTGCCACCAGTGATTCCAGGGGAGGTGAAAAACTGTTTTTT.

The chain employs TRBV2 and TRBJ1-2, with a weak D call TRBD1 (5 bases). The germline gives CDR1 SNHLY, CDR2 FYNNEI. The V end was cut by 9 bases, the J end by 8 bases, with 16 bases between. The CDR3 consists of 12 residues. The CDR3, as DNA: TGTGCCAGTACGGGGCGGACTACCGGCTACACCTTC. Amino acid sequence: CASTGRTTGYTF. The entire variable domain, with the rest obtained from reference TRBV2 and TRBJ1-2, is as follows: EPEVTQTPSHQVTQMGQEVILRCVPISNHLYFYWYRQILGQKVEFLVSFYNNEISEKSEIFDDQFSVERPDGSNFTLKIRSTKLEDSAMYFCASTGRTTGYTFGSGTRLTVV.

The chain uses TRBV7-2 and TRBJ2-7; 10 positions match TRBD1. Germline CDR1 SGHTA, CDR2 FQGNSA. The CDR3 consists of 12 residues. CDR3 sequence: CAWWTGGFEQYF. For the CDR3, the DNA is TGTGCGTGGTGGACAGGGGGTTTTGAGCAGTACTTC.

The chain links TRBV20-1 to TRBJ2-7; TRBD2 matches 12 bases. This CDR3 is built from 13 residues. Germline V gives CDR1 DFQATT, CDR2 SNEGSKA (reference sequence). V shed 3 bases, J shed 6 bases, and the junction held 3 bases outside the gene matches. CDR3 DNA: TGCAGTGCTAGTTCACTAGCGGGAGGCGAGCAGTACTTC. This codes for CSASSLAGGEQYF.

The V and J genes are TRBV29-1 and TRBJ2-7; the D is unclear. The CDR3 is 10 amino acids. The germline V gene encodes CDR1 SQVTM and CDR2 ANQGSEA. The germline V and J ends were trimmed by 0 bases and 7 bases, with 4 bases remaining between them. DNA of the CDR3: TGCAGCGTTGAAGATGGGGAGCAGTACTTC. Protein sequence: CSVEDGEQYF.

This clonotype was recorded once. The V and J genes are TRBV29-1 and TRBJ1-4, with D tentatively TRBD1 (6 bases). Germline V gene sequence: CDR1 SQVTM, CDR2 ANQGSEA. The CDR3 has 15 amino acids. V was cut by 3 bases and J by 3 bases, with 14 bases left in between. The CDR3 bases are TGCAGCGTTGAGAGGGGGGGCGAATCTAATGAAAAACTGTTTTTT. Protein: CSVERGGESNEKLFF.

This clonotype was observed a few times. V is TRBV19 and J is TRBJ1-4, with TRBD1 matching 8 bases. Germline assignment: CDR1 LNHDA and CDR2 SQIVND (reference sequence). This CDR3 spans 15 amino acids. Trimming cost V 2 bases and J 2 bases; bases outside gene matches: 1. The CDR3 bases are TGTGCCAGTAGTATACAGGGGGCGACTAATGAAAAACTGTTTTTT. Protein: CASSIQGATNEKLFF.

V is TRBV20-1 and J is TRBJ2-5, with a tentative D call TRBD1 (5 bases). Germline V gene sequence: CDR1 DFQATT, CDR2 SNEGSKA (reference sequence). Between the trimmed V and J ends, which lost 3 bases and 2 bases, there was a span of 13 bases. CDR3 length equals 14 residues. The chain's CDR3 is CSASIQGIQETQYF. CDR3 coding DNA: TGCAGTGCTAGTATCCAGGGTATACAAGAGACCCAGTACTTC.

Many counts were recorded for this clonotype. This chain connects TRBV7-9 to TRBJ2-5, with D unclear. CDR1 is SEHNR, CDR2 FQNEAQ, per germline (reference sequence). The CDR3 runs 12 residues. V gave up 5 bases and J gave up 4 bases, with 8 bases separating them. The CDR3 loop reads CASSRVGETQYF. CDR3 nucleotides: TGTGCCAGCAGCAGGGTGGGAGAGACCCAGTACTTC. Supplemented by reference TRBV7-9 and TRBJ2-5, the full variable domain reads DTGVSQNPRHKITKRGQNVTFRCDPISEHNRLYWYRQTLGQGPEFLTYFQNEAQLEKSRLLSDRFSAERPKGSFSTLEIQRTEQGDSAMYLCASSRVGETQYFGPGTRLLVL.

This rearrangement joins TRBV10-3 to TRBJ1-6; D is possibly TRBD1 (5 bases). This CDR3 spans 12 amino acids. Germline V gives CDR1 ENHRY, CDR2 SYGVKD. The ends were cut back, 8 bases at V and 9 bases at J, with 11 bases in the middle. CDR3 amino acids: CAIRAGSSPLHF. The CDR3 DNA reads TGTGCCATCCGGGCAGGGAGTTCACCCCTCCACTTT.

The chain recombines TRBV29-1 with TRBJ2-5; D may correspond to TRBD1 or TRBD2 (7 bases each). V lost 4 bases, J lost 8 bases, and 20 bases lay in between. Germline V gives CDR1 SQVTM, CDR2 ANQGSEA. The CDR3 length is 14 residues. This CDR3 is CSVGANRGGSTQYF. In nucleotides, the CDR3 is TGCAGCGTTGGAGCCAACAGGGGCGGGAGTACCCAGTACTTC.

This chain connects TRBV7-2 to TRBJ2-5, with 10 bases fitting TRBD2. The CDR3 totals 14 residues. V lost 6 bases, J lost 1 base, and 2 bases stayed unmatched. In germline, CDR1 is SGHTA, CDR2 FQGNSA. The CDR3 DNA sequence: TGTGCCAGCAGTCCTAGCGGGAGCCAAGAGACCCAGTACTTC. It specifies CASSPSGSQETQYF.

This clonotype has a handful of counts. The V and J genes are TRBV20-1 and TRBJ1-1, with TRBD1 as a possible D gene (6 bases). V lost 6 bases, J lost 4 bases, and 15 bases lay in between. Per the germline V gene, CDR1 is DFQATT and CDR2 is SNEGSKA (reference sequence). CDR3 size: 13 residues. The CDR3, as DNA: TGCAGTGCCCCTCAGGGGTTAGGCACTGAAGCTTTCTTT. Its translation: CSAPQGLGTEAFF.

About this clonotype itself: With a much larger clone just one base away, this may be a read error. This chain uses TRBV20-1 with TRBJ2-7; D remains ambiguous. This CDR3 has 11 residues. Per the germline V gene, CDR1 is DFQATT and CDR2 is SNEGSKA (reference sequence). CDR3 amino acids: CSARVGIEQCF. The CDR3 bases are TGCAGTGCTAGAGTGGGCATCGAGCAGTGCTTC.

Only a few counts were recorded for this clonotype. Written as DNA, the CDR3 is TGTGCCAGCAGCTTGACCCACTCCTCTGGGGCCAACGTCCTGACTTTC. It encodes CASSLTHSSGANVLTF. The V and J genes are TRBV7-2 and TRBJ2-6; D gene unclear. Germline CDR1 SGHTA, CDR2 FQGNSA. The V and J ends lost 3 bases and 0 bases respectively, with 9 bases between them. The CDR3 totals 16 residues.

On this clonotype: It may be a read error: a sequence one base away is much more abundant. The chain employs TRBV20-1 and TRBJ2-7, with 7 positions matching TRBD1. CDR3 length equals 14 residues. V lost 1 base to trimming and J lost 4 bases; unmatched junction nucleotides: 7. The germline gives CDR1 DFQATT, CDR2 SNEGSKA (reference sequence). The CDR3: CSARGSGGQYEQYF. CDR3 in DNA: TGCAGTGCTAGAGGGTCAGGGGGTCAGTACGAGCAGTACTTC.